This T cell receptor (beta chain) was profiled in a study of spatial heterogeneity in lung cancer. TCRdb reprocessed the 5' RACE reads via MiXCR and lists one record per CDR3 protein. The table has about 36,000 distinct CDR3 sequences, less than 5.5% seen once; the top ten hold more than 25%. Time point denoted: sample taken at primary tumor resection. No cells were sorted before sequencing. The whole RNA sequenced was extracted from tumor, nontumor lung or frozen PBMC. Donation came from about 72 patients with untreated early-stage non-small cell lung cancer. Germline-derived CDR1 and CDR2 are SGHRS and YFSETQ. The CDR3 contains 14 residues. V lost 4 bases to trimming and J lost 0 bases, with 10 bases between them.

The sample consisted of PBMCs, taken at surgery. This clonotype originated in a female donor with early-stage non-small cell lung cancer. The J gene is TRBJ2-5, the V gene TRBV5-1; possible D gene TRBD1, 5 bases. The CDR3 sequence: CASSIQEYQETQYF. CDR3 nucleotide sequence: TGCGCCAGCAGCATACAGGAGTACCAAGAGACCCAGTACTTC.